This section outlines one TCR beta chain sequence together with its context. The antigen is not known. Between the trimmed V and J ends, which lost 2 bases and 7 bases, there was a span of 15 bases. The length of the CDR3 is 14 residues. Germline CDR1 SEHNR, CDR2 FQNEAQ (reference sequence). This entry is derived from a study of CD8+CD57+ T cells in acquired aplastic anemia. TCR beta VDJ and CDR3 were profiled, and genomic DNA was the template. In TCRdb, the reads were re-called with MiXCR into one record per CDR3 protein. The table has 150,000 or so distinct CDR3 sequences, more than 45% seen once; the top ten hold 0.85% to 1.2%. Notes on the study in general: Researchers reported that CD8+ Simpson's diversity was not significantly different in patients versus controls.

Only patients with CD8+CD57+ cell expansion on flow cytometry were chosen for sequencing. Severe acquired aplastic anemia was present in all patients. Source material: sorted CD4+, CD8+, or CD8+CD57+ T cells (not recorded which) from PBMCs. The chain carries TRBV7-9 and TRBJ2-7; D may be TRBD1 or TRBD2 (5 bases each). The receptor was derived from a human donor with aplastic anemia. CDR3 sequence: CASSLKWGPGEQYF. For the CDR3, the DNA is TGTGCCAGCAGCTTAAAATGGGGACCGGGGGAGCAGTACTTC.